Below, 7 T cell receptor beta chains from the same sample are listed, as sequenced in a study of cytomegalovirus exposure and HLA in healthy donors. It was with 60 Vbeta and 13 Jbeta primers that the PCR ran. Clones were sequenced by immunoSEQ multiplex PCR, and TCRdb holds only the in-frame ones, with some missing. The sample data list about 140,000 clones. The sequenced material came from PBMCs. These receptor sequences come from a male donor in good health and CMV-seronegative.

The CDR3 DNA reads as TGTGCCAGCAGCTTGGGGCTAGCGGGATACACAACAGATACGCAGTATTTT. The encoded protein is CASSLGLAGYTTDTQYF. The chain has TRBV5-4 and TRBJ2-3; 9 nucleotides line up with TRBD2. There are 17 residues in the CDR3. Germline V gives CDR1 SGHNT, CDR2 YYREEE (reference sequence). V trimming: 0 bases; J trimming: 3 bases; junction bases outside the gene matches: 8.

V usage is TRBV7-3 and J usage is TRBJ2-1; the match to TRBD2 covers 8 bases. Germline lookup yields CDR1 SGHTA and CDR2 FQGTGA. CDR3 size: 15 residues. Trimming removed 5 bases from V and 8 bases from J; junction bases left unmatched: 11. CDR3 residues: CASSPSGGGPHEQFF. CDR3 in DNA: TGTGCCAGCAGCCCTTCGGGCGGGGGGCCCCATGAGCAGTTCTTC.

This rearrangement joins TRBV19 to TRBJ2-6; D gene unclear. The CDR3 contains 14 residues. Germline V lookup: CDR1 LNHDA, CDR2 SQIVND (reference sequence). V was shortened by 1 base and J by 4 bases, with 5 bases between the two germline ends. CDR3: CASSIVSGANVLTF. Here the CDR3 DNA reads TGTGCCAGTAGTATAGTATCCGGGGCCAACGTCCTGACTTTC.

The chain uses TRBV6-5 and TRBJ1-4; D is possibly TRBD1 (6 bases). Germline V lookup: CDR1 MNHEY, CDR2 SVGAGI. Trimming cost V 5 bases and J 8 bases, with 9 bases left between them. The CDR3 sequence is 12 residues long. The CDR3 nucleotides are TGTGCCAGCAGTCGGACAGACGAAAAACTGTTTTTT. The encoded protein is CASSRTDEKLFF.

This chain connects TRBV7-9 to TRBJ2-7; a possible D gene is TRBD2 (6 bases). CDR3 size: 15 residues. The germline CDR1 and CDR2 sequences are SEHNR and FQNEAQ (reference sequence). Trimming removed 5 bases at V and 1 base at J, with 15 bases between. The CDR3 nucleotides are TGTGCCAGCAGCCCCCTTTGGAGGGTGTCCTACGAGCAGTACTTC. Translated: CASSPLWRVSYEQYF. The full variable domain, in which reference TRBV7-9 and TRBJ2-7 provide the parts outside the CDR3, is DTGVSQNPRHKITKRGQNVTFRCDPISEHNRLYWYRQTLGQGPEFLTYFQNEAQLEKSRLLSDRFSAERPKGSFSTLEIQRTEQGDSAMYLCASSPLWRVSYEQYFGPGTRLTVT.

The CDR3 reads CSVARELVLPETQYF. The CDR3 DNA reads as TGCAGCGTTGCGAGAGAACTAGTGTTGCCGGAGACCCAGTACTTC. The rearrangement links TRBV29-1 to TRBJ2-5, with a weak D call TRBD2 (5 bases). Germline values: CDR1 SQVTM, CDR2 ANQGSEA. This CDR3 has 15 residues. Trimming removed 4 bases from V and 5 bases from J, with 20 bases in between. Combining the CDR3 with reference TRBV29-1 and TRBJ2-5 gives the whole variable domain SAVISQKPSRDICQRGTSLTIQCQVDSQVTMMFWYRQQPGQSLTLIATANQGSEATYESGFVIDKFPISRPNLTFSTLTVSNMSPEDSSIYLCSVARELVLPETQYFGPGTRLLVL.

The V call is TRBV28, the J call TRBJ1-1, with D hard to call. CDR3 length equals 13 residues. Between the trimmed V and J ends, which lost 5 bases and 5 bases, there was a span of 12 bases. Germline V gene lookup returns CDR1 MDHEN and CDR2 SYDVKM. The CDR3 sequence is CASSVATKTEAFF. DNA for the CDR3: TGTGCCAGCAGTGTAGCAACCAAGACTGAAGCTTTCTTT.